The clone carrying this T cell receptor (beta chain) was seen a handful of times. Its matching antigen is unknown. The source of the sample is a study of blood T cells in healthy people across ages. Study observations and caveats: Comparison with aged donors showed that long-lived donors had more naive CD4+ cells and higher diversity. Estimated diversity, derived from one million T cells, was regarded as an underestimate.

Together with a sample-barcoded 5' primer, a J-beta primer mix was included in a second PCR lasting about 7 to 12 cycles. Each of the cDNA molecules was tagged by a template-switch adaptor with 12 random nucleotides. TCRdb re-called the 5' RACE reads with MiXCR, one entry per CDR3 protein. The sample consists of roughly 900,000 distinct CDR3 sequences, about 48% of them appearing once. V dropped 0 bases and J dropped 10 bases, with 10 bases sitting between them. This CDR3 comprises 14 residues. The germline V gene has CDR1 LGHDT and CDR2 YNNKEL (reference sequence). This TCR derives from a man between 25 and 39 years old in good health. The V call is TRBV3-1, the J call TRBJ1-6; D unclear. Sequencing was done on a sample of blood. CDR3 in DNA: TGTGCCAGCAGCCAAGATTGGCAGGACTCACCCCTCCACTTT. This sequence encodes CASSQDWQDSPLHF.